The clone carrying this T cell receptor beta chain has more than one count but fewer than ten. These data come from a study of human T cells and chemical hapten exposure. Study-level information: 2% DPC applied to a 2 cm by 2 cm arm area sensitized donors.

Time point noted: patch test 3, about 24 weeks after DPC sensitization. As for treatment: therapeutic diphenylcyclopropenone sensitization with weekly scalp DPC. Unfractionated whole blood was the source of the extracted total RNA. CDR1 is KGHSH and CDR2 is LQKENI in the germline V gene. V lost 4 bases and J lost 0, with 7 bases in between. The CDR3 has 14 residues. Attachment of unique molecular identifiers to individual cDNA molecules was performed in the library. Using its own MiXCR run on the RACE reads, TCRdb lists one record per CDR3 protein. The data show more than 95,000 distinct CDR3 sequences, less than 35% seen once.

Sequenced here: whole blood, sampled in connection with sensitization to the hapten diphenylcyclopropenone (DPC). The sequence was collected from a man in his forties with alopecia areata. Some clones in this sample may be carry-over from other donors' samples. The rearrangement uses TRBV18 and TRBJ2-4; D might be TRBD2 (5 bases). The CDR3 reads CASSLSGAKNIQYF. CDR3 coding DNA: TGTGCCAGCTCACTCAGCGGAGCCAAAAACATTCAGTACTTC.